The 10 T cell receptor beta chains below were found in one sample sequenced in a study of spatial heterogeneity in lung cancer. Whole-study findings and limits: Within tumors, counts of expanded alpha and beta TCRs tracked tumor mutation counts.

The antigens these receptors bind are not known. Each CDR3 protein is one row after TCRdb ran MiXCR on the 5' RACE reads. The table records around 5,100 distinct CDR3 sequences, about 7.1% of them present only once. Described time point: sample taken at primary tumor resection. The sample in question was lung tumor tissue, obtained at surgery. Receptors were obtained from a male donor with early-stage non-small cell lung cancer.

This clonotype was observed many times. This chain links TRBV24-1 with TRBJ2-3, with 7 positions matching TRBD2. CDR1 KGHDR and CDR2 SFDVKD come from the germline V gene. J was trimmed by 5 bases and V by 5 bases; bases with no gene match: 3. This CDR3 comprises 13 residues. The CDR3 reads CATSAGGVDTQYF. The CDR3 DNA is TGTGCCACCAGTGCGGGAGGTGTAGATACGCAGTATTTT.

This clonotype was found many times. V usage is TRBV5-1 and J usage is TRBJ2-7; the D gene could be TRBD1 or TRBD2 (5 bases each). V gave up 4 bases and J gave up 3 bases, with 11 bases separating them. The CDR3 has 13 amino acids. CDR1 is SGHRS and CDR2 is YFSETQ in the germline V gene. CDR3 sequence: CASSVGPGYEQYF. The DNA for the CDR3 is TGCGCCAGCAGCGTGGGACCGGGCTACGAGCAGTACTTC.

The chain employs TRBV7-3 and TRBJ2-7; D unresolved. The V end lost 5 bases, the J end lost 6 bases, and 14 bases lay between the germline ends. CDR3 length equals 13 residues. Germline V gene data show CDR1 as SGHTA and CDR2 as FQGTGA. This CDR3 reads CASSATTIGEQYF. For the CDR3, the DNA is TGTGCCAGCAGCGCTACTACTATCGGCGAGCAGTACTTC.

This clonotype has at least ten counts. CDR3 DNA sequence: TGTGCCAGTAGTATCTTAACAGGGGACGCTGGGGCCAACGTCCTGACTTTC. This translates into CASSILTGDAGANVLTF. The rearrangement uses TRBV19 and TRBJ2-6, with 7 bases fitting TRBD1. CDR3 size: 17 residues. The germline CDR1 and CDR2 sequences are LNHDA and SQIVND (reference sequence). V lost 3 bases to trimming and J lost 2 bases; unmatched junction nucleotides: 7.

This clonotype came up a few times. The gene calls are TRBV6-5 and TRBJ1-1, with a tentative D call TRBD1 (6 bases). The CDR3 sequence is 11 residues long. Germline CDR1 is MNHEY and CDR2 is SVGAGI. Between the trimmed V and J ends, which lost 4 bases and 8 bases, there was a span of 8 bases. The CDR3: CASSFDREAFF. DNA for the CDR3: TGTGCCAGCAGTTTCGACAGGGAAGCTTTCTTT.

This clonotype was counted many times. The V call is TRBV5-5, the J call TRBJ2-1, with a tentative D call TRBD1 (5 bases). Germline CDR1 and CDR2: SGHKS and YYEKEE (reference sequence). The CDR3 has 16 residues. Between the trimmed V and J ends, which lost 0 bases and 1 base, there was a span of 11 bases. The CDR3 loop is CASSLGFTGSYNEQFF. The CDR3 DNA follows: TGTGCCAGCAGCTTGGGATTTACAGGTTCCTACAATGAGCAGTTCTTC.

By share, this clonotype counts as medium-sized (0.01 to 0.1%). This sequence joins TRBV27 and TRBJ2-1; the match to TRBD2 covers 7 bases. The CDR3 runs to 16 residues. CDR1 is MNHEY, CDR2 SMNVEV, per germline (reference sequence). The junction had 12 bases not matched to a gene; V was cut back by 3 bases and J by 7 bases. CDR3 coding DNA: TGTGCCAGCAGTTTCAGTCCAGCGGGGACTTCGAATGAGCAGTTCTTC. Its translation: CASSFSPAGTSNEQFF.

This clonotype was observed at least ten times. The chain has TRBV5-1 and TRBJ2-5, with 9 bases that match TRBD2. The germline CDR1 and CDR2 sequences are SGHRS and YFSETQ. V shed 2 bases and J 9 bases; nucleotides not matched to a gene: 5. The CDR3 has 13 amino acids. DNA for the CDR3: TGCGCCAGCAGCTTAGCGGGGGGCCCCCCCCAGTACTTC. It specifies CASSLAGGPPQYF.

This clonotype was seen ten or more times. The V gene is TRBV28, the J gene TRBJ2-1; 9 bases are shared with TRBD2. V gave up 8 bases and J gave up 1 base; unmatched junction bases: 9. The CDR3 is 16 amino acids. CDR1 and CDR2 from the germline V gene are MDHEN and SYDVKM. CDR3 bases: TGTGCCAGCTCATTGACTAGCGGCGATTCCTACAATGAGCAGTTCTTC. This encodes CASSLTSGDSYNEQFF. The variable domain in full, with the rest retrieved from reference TRBV28 and TRBJ2-1, is DVKVTQSSRYLVKRTGEKVFLECVQDMDHENMFWYRQDPGLGLRLIYFSYDVKMKEKGDIPEGYSVSREKKERFSLILESASTNQTSMYLCASSLTSGDSYNEQFFGPGTRLTVL.

The chain links TRBV9 to TRBJ2-1; D might be TRBD2 (5 bases). CDR3 length: 13 residues. Trimming stripped 3 bases from V and 8 bases from J, with 12 bases between. The V gene's germline CDR1 is SGDLS and CDR2 YYNGEE. The CDR3 loop reads CASSGRGRDEQFF. The DNA for the CDR3 is TGTGCCAGCAGCGGTAGAGGGAGAGATGAGCAGTTCTTC.